This passage covers 19 T cell receptor beta chains from one sample sequenced in a study of blood T cell repertoires in COVID-19. Measured with immunoSEQ multiplex PCR; TCRdb has only the in-frame clones, and not every one. Here the sample spans some 670,000 clones, over 80% being singletons. Sequencing used peripheral blood. The source of these receptors is a woman between 18 and 29 years old with acute or convalescent COVID-19.

The CDR3 sequence is CASSLVRETDTQYF. The CDR3 DNA sequence: TGCGCCAGCAGCTTGGTGAGAGAAACAGATACGCAGTATTTT. This chain links TRBV5-1 with TRBJ2-3; D is undetermined. V gave up 0 bases and J gave up 3 bases, with 8 bases separating them. CDR1 is SGHRS, CDR2 YFSETQ, per germline. The CDR3 covers 14 residues.

The chain joins TRBV14 to TRBJ2-7; D is perhaps TRBD1 (6 bases). Trimming stripped 3 bases from V and 3 bases from J, with 12 bases between. The CDR3 is 14 residues long. The germline gives CDR1 SGHDN, CDR2 FVKESK. The CDR3 loop is CASSHTTGFYEQYF. The DNA of the CDR3 is TGTGCCAGCAGCCATACCACAGGGTTCTACGAGCAGTACTTC.

The V gene is TRBV11-3, the J gene TRBJ2-7; 8 bases align to TRBD1. The germline V gene has CDR1 SGHNT and CDR2 YENEEA. This CDR3 spans 13 amino acids. Trimming at V came to 6 bases and at J to 6 bases, leaving 7 bases not matched to a gene. In DNA form, the CDR3 reads TGTGCCAGCAGTTCCGGGACAGGCCTCGAGCAGTACTTC. Translated: CASSSGTGLEQYF.

The chain carries TRBV12-5 and TRBJ1-6; no clear D. This CDR3 comprises 11 residues. Deletions cut 5 bases from V and 16 bases from J, with 12 bases between. CDR1 LGHNT and CDR2 FRNRAP come from the germline V gene. CDR3 amino acids: CASGGGLSLHF. CDR3 DNA: TGTGCTAGTGGTGGCGGACTGTCGCTCCACTTT.

The genes are TRBV6-5 and TRBJ1-1; D possibly corresponds to TRBD1 (5 bases). Germline V lookup: CDR1 MNHEY, CDR2 SVGAGI. With 6 bases removed from V and 4 bases from J, the gap between germline ends came to 15 bases. CDR3 length: 14 amino acids. Here the CDR3 reads CASRTLGVFTEAFF. The CDR3, as DNA: TGTGCCAGCAGGACCTTAGGGGTTTTCACTGAAGCTTTCTTT.

The chain employs TRBV15 and TRBJ1-2; 7 bases are shared with TRBD1. This CDR3 has 17 amino acids. Germline V lookup: CDR1 LNHNV, CDR2 YYDKDF (reference sequence). V lost 0 bases to trimming and J lost 3 bases; unmatched junction nucleotides: 10. CDR3 sequence: CATSREGGPGPYYGYTF. CDR3 nucleotides: TGTGCCACCAGCAGAGAAGGGGGCCCGGGGCCTTACTATGGCTACACCTTC.

The chain combines TRBV19 with TRBJ1-5; the D gene is possibly TRBD1 (6 bases). This CDR3 contains 15 residues. Trimming cost V 7 bases and J 0 bases, with 13 bases left between them. CDR1 is LNHDA and CDR2 is SQIVND in the germline V gene (reference sequence). The CDR3 protein is CASTPGTISNQPQHF. The CDR3 DNA follows: TGTGCCAGTACCCCCGGGACAATTAGCAATCAGCCCCAGCATTTT. Combining the CDR3 with reference TRBV19 and TRBJ1-5 gives the whole variable domain DGGITQSPKYLFRKEGQNVTLSCEQNLNHDAMYWYRQDPGQGLRLIYYSQIVNDFQKGDIAEGYSVSREKKESFPLTVTSAQKNPTAFYLCASTPGTISNQPQHFGDGTRLSIL.

The chain carries TRBV5-5 and TRBJ2-3, with a possible D match to TRBD2 (5 bases). This CDR3 is 18 amino acids long. Germline loops: CDR1 SGHKS, CDR2 YYEKEE (reference sequence). V lost 0 bases, J lost 5 bases, and 22 bases lay in between. CDR3 DNA: TGTGCCAGCAGCTTGGTATTCGTATCAGGTTGGGAGAAAGATACGCAGTATTTT. Its protein product is CASSLVFVSGWEKDTQYF. The variable domain in full, completed from reference TRBV5-5 and TRBJ2-3, reads DAGVTQSPTHLIKTRGQQVTLRCSPISGHKSVSWYQQVLGQGPQFIFQYYEKEERGRGNFPDRFSARQFPNYSSELNVNALLLGDSALYLCASSLVFVSGWEKDTQYFGPGTRLTVL.

The chain joins TRBV19 to TRBJ1-2; TRBD1 might be the D (6 bases). The germline CDR1 and CDR2 sequences are LNHDA and SQIVND (reference sequence). Trimming stripped 6 bases from V and 3 bases from J, with 14 bases between. This CDR3 has 14 residues. The CDR3 coding sequence is TGTGCCAGTAGGGGGGTGGACAGCTACTATGGCTACACCTTC. Its protein product is CASRGVDSYYGYTF.

The chain recombines TRBV2 with TRBJ2-2; D gene ambiguous. The V gene's germline CDR1 is SNHLY and CDR2 FYNNEI. The CDR3 extends over 14 amino acids. The V end was cut by 4 bases, the J end by 4 bases, with 10 bases between. CDR3 DNA: TGTGCCAGCAGTGTAGAGATCCTCACCGGGGAGCTGTTTTTT. As protein: CASSVEILTGELFF. Filled out from reference TRBV2 and TRBJ2-2, the complete variable domain reads EPEVTQTPSHQVTQMGQEVILRCVPISNHLYFYWYRQILGQKVEFLVSFYNNEISEKSEIFDDQFSVERPDGSNFTLKIRSTKLEDSAMYFCASSVEILTGELFFGEGSRLTVL.

This clone was detected once. The chain uses TRBV5-1 and TRBJ1-4; 9 nucleotides line up with TRBD1. This CDR3 contains 19 residues. Trimming removed 4 bases from V and 2 bases from J; junction bases left unmatched: 15. Per germline, CDR1 SGHRS and CDR2 YFSETQ. In nucleotides, the CDR3 is TGCGCCAGCAGCCGAAGACAGGGGGTGTCGGTATCCACTAATGAAAAACTGTTTTTT. Translated, it gives CASSRRQGVSVSTNEKLFF.

This chain links TRBV3-1 (or the pseudogene TRBV3-2) with TRBJ2-3, with D possibly being TRBD2 (7 bases). Deletions cut 2 bases from V and 3 bases from J, with 12 bases between. This CDR3 has 15 amino acids. Germline V gene sequence: CDR1 LGHDT, CDR2 YNNKEL (reference sequence). This CDR3 reads CASSQRGGETDTQYF. CDR3 sequence (DNA): TGTGCCAGCAGCCAAAGGGGGGGGGAGACAGATACGCAGTATTTT.

This clone came up a few times. The chain couples TRBV7-6 to TRBJ1-1; weak D call: TRBD1 (5 bases). The CDR3 extends over 15 amino acids. Trimming pared 5 bases from V and 1 base from J, leaving 14 bases between. Germline loops: CDR1 SGHVS, CDR2 FNYEAQ. The CDR3 bases are TGTGCCAGCAGCCCCTTGGGGGGTGGGAACACTGAAGCTTTCTTT. The encoded protein is CASSPLGGGNTEAFF.

This clone occurred a few times. The V gene is TRBV9, the J gene TRBJ1-1; 9 bases map to TRBD1. The junction had 4 bases not matched to a gene; V was cut back by 4 bases and J by 0 bases. CDR3 length: 15 residues. Germline-derived CDR1 and CDR2 are SGDLS and YYNGEE. CDR3 sequence reads: CASSPGQGLNTEAFF. For the CDR3, the DNA is TGTGCCAGCAGCCCCGGACAGGGGTTGAACACTGAAGCTTTCTTT.

The chain employs TRBV7-2 and TRBJ1-5; D is ambiguous. The CDR3 contains 13 residues. Germline V gene data show CDR1 as SGHTA and CDR2 as FQGNSA. The V and J ends lost 0 bases and 7 bases respectively, with 7 bases between them. CDR3 loop: CASSLAMGQPQHF. In nucleotides, the CDR3 is TGTGCCAGCAGCTTAGCCATGGGCCAGCCCCAGCATTTT.

The chain uses TRBV12-3 or TRBV12-4 and TRBJ1-2; TRBD1 matches 9 bases. This CDR3 region has 13 residues. With V trimmed by 7 bases and J by 7 bases, 7 bases remained unmatched. DNA for the CDR3: TGTGCCAGCACCCTACAGGGGGCCTTTGGCTACACCTTC. Translation gives CASTLQGAFGYTF.

For this clone: Other DNA sequences in this sample translate to the same CDR3. The chain combines TRBV5-1 with TRBJ1-1, with TRBD1 as a possible D gene (5 bases). The germline V and J ends were trimmed by 0 bases and 8 bases, with 8 bases remaining between them. Germline V gene data show CDR1 as SGHRS and CDR2 as YFSETQ. CDR3 size: 12 residues. The CDR3 sequence: CASSLAGGEAFF. The CDR3 DNA reads TGCGCCAGCAGCTTGGCCGGGGGAGAAGCTTTCTTT.

About this clone itself: One end of the junction varies from germline; a read error may be responsible. Other DNA sequences in the same sample also yield this CDR3. The genes are TRBV6-6 and TRBJ1-5; 9 nucleotides agree with TRBD1. The CDR3 loop spans 14 amino acids. Germline lookup yields CDR1 MNHNY and CDR2 SVGAGI (reference sequence). The CDR3 spells CASSFGTGNQPQHF. CDR3 coding DNA: TGCGCCAGCAGTTTTGGGACAGGGAATCAGCCCCAGCATTTT.

Remarks on this clone: One end of the junction varies from germline; a read error may be responsible. CDR3 DNA sequence: TGTGCCAGCAGCGAAGGGGGGGGGCTAGGGTACGAGCAGTACTTC. Translation: CASSEGGGLGYEQYF. The chain combines TRBV6-1 with TRBJ2-7; perhaps TRBD2 as D (7 bases). The CDR3 spans 15 residues. Germline loops: CDR1 MNHNS, CDR2 SASEGT.